The 14 T cell receptor beta chains given below trace back to one sample, sequenced in a study of STAT5B mutations in CD4+ large granular lymphocyte leukemia. Here immunoSEQ multiplex PCR was the method, and the copy in TCRdb shows in-frame clones only, minus some. The table has 30,000 or so clones, approximately 80% seen once. Source material: CD4+ T cells from blood buffy coats. These receptors all come from a human donor in good health.

The chain recombines TRBV27 with TRBJ2-1, with D hard to call. Germline V CDR1 and CDR2: MNHEY, SMNVEV (reference sequence). V lost 1 base and J lost 4, with 14 bases in between. The CDR3 sequence is 16 residues long. CDR3 in amino acids: CASSLLRSRVYNEQFF. In DNA, the CDR3 is TGTGCCAGCAGTTTATTAAGGTCTCGCGTTTACAATGAGCAGTTCTTC.

This chain links TRBV7-2 with TRBJ1-6; TRBD1 matches at 9 bases. The V gene end was trimmed by 4 bases and the J gene end by 10 bases; junction bases not matched to a gene: 8. CDR1 is SGHTA, CDR2 FQGNSA, per germline. The CDR3 loop spans 15 amino acids. The CDR3 DNA reads TGTGCCAGCAGCTCCTCCGGGACAGGGAGATCACCCCTCCACTTT. Translated: CASSSSGTGRSPLHF.

The chain joins TRBV15 to TRBJ2-3, with 8 bases matching TRBD1. The CDR3 spans 17 residues. The germline gives CDR1 LNHNV, CDR2 YYDKDF (reference sequence). V trimming: 6 bases; J trimming: 6 bases; junction bases outside the gene matches: 17. Here the CDR3 DNA reads TGTGCCACCAGGATCGCATGGGGACAGGTGGTAGGGGATACGCAGTATTTT. Protein sequence: CATRIAWGQVVGDTQYF.

Regarding this clone: The junction shows a germline mismatch at one end, possibly a read error. The J gene is TRBJ1-2, the V gene TRBV6-5; the D is unclear. This CDR3 has 13 amino acids. CDR1 is MNHEY, CDR2 SVGAGI, per germline. The CDR3 loop is CASRYSANYGYTF. CDR3 nucleotides: TGTGCCAGCCGTTACAGTGCTAACTATGGCTACACCTTC.

The V call is TRBV15, the J call TRBJ2-7; 7 bases are a match to TRBD1. The CDR3 runs 15 residues. Germline V CDR1 and CDR2: LNHNV, YYDKDF (reference sequence). The trim removed 2 bases at V and 1 base at J, leaving 5 bases unmatched. The DNA of the CDR3 is TGTGCCACCAGCAGACCGGGACAGTTTTCCTACGAGCAGTACTTC. Amino acid sequence: CATSRPGQFSYEQYF.

V is TRBV7-7 and J is TRBJ2-2; D uncertain. CDR3 length: 14 residues. V lost 1 base, J lost 1 base, and 4 bases lay in between. The V gene's germline CDR1 is SSHAT and CDR2 FNYEAQ (reference sequence). CDR3 bases: TGTGCCAGCAGCTTAGAAGAGAACACCGGGGAGCTGTTTTTT. This translates into CASSLEENTGELFF.

The rearrangement joins TRBV11-2 to TRBJ2-1; 8 bases are shared with TRBD1. This CDR3 contains 17 residues. Trimming removed 0 bases from V and 4 bases from J; junction bases left unmatched: 8. In germline, CDR1 is SGHAT, CDR2 FQNNGV. The CDR3 is CASSLDPGDRRYNEQFF. Here the CDR3 DNA reads TGTGCCAGCAGCTTAGATCCGGGGGACAGGAGATACAATGAGCAGTTCTTC.

The chain carries TRBV19 and TRBJ1-6; weak D call: TRBD1 (6 bases). The V end was cut by 9 bases, the J end by 9 bases, with 27 bases between. Germline V CDR1 and CDR2: LNHDA, SQIVND (reference sequence). This CDR3 is built from 17 residues. The CDR3 DNA follows: TGTGCCAGCAAAGAGGGGCAGGGGAGCACACAACGTTCACCCCTCCACTTT. Residues: CASKEGQGSTQRSPLHF.

The CDR3 sequence: CASSQGVLYEQYF. DNA of the CDR3: TGCGCCAGCAGCCAGGGAGTCCTGTACGAGCAGTACTTC. The rearrangement uses TRBV5-1 and TRBJ2-7; the D gene could be TRBD1 or TRBD2 (5 bases each). CDR3 length equals 13 residues. CDR1 is SGHRS, CDR2 YFSETQ, per germline. Trimming took 4 bases from V and 4 from J, leaving 12 bases between them.

This clone has only one observation. The V gene is TRBV28, the J gene TRBJ2-7; the D call may be TRBD1 or TRBD2 (5 bases each). Germline-derived CDR1 and CDR2 are MDHEN and SYDVKM. Trimming shortened V by 6 bases and J by 2 bases, and 14 bases separated the two germline ends. The CDR3 loop spans 14 amino acids. CDR3 region: CASRPPGQTYEQYF. The CDR3 region has the DNA TGTGCCAGCAGGCCACCGGGGCAAACCTACGAGCAGTACTTC.

The rearrangement links TRBV7-3 to TRBJ2-1, with a possible D match to TRBD1 (6 bases). CDR1 is SGHTA and CDR2 is FQGTGA in the germline V gene. V lost 5 bases to trimming and J lost 2 bases, with 13 bases between them. CDR3 length equals 15 residues. DNA of the CDR3: TGTGCCAGCAGCCGCCACAGGGCCACCTACAATGAGCAGTTCTTC. Translated, it gives CASSRHRATYNEQFF. Together with reference TRBV7-3 and TRBJ2-1, the CDR3 gives the full variable domain: GAGVSQTPSNKVTEKGKYVELRCDPISGHTALYWYRQSLGQGPEFLIYFQGTGAADDSGLPNDRFFAVRPEGSVSTLKIQRTERGDSAVYLCASSRHRATYNEQFFGPGTRLTVL.

The rearrangement uses TRBV1 and TRBJ2-5; the table calls TRBD1, which could not be checked here. Near its end, the DNA agrees better with TRBJ2-7, so the J call may be wrong. TRBV1 is tagged as a pseudogene. The CDR3 contains 13 residues. In nucleotides, the CDR3 is TGCACCAACGGCCGGGACAGGGACTACGAGCAGTACTTC. This sequence encodes CTNGRDRDYEQYF.

This chain connects TRBV29-1 to TRBJ1-1; no firm D call. The CDR3 consists of 15 residues. The germline V and J ends were trimmed by 7 bases and 3 bases, with 21 bases remaining between them. Per germline, CDR1 SQVTM and CDR2 ANQGSEA. CDR3 residues: CSAIPYGREHTEAFF. As DNA, the CDR3 is TGCAGCGCAATACCCTACGGGCGCGAACACACTGAAGCTTTCTTT.

V usage is TRBV11-3 and J usage is TRBJ2-2, with no clear D. Germline CDR1 SGHNT, CDR2 YENEEA. CDR3 length: 14 amino acids. Trimming stripped 5 bases from V and 6 bases from J, with 13 bases between. The CDR3 DNA sequence: TGTGCCAGCAGCCTTAGTCGGGTGGCCGGGGAGCTGTTTTTT. Translation gives CASSLSRVAGELFF.